Below, 3 T cell receptor beta chains from the same sample are listed, as sequenced in a study of neoadjuvant anti-PD-1 for oral cavity cancer. The time point was: after neoadjuvant nivolumab, at surgical resection. Libraries were prepared by immunoSEQ multiplex PCR; TCRdb keeps only in-frame clonotypes and omits some of them. The sample shows 20,000 to 30,000 clones, 26% of them seen only once. The sample was tumor tissue, taken after nivolumab (anti-PD-1) treatment. The receptors originated from a person aged 40 to 85 with oral cavity squamous cell carcinoma.

The V and J genes are TRBV5-1 and TRBJ2-5; perhaps TRBD1 as D (6 bases). V was trimmed by 5 bases and J by 0 bases, leaving 14 bases between them. CDR1 is SGHRS and CDR2 is YFSETQ in the germline V gene. This CDR3 contains 15 residues. The CDR3 DNA reads TGCGCCAGCAGAATAACCGGGACATACCAAGAGACCCAGTACTTC. This translates into CASRITGTYQETQYF.

Here the CDR3 reads CASSYAQGSGNTIYF. CDR3 DNA sequence: TGTGCCAGCAGTTACGCCCAGGGATCCGGAAACACCATATATTTT. The V call is TRBV6-6, the J call TRBJ1-3, with a tentative D call TRBD1 (5 bases). V was trimmed by 2 bases and J by 4 bases, leaving 12 bases between them. The germline gives CDR1 MNHNY, CDR2 SVGAGI (reference sequence). This CDR3 contains 15 residues.

The chain links TRBV29-1 to TRBJ2-7; a possible D gene is TRBD1 (6 bases). V was shortened by 2 bases and J by 4 bases, with 15 bases between the two germline ends. The germline V gene encodes CDR1 SQVTM and CDR2 ANQGSEA. The CDR3 totals 14 residues. The DNA for the CDR3 is TGCAGCGTTGAAAATAGGGGGTCTCCTTACGAGCAGTACTTC. This encodes CSVENRGSPYEQYF.